The 28 T cell receptor beta chains below all came from one sample that was sequenced in a study of T cells in Graves' hyperthyroidism and ophthalmopathy. RNA transcripts yielded amplified TCR beta CDR3 regions. An initial round of RT-PCR targeting the TCR CDR3 relied on the HTBI primer set. TCRdb reprocessed the multiplex PCR reads via MiXCR and lists one record per CDR3 protein. The sample shows approximately 400,000 distinct CDR3 sequences, 19% of them seen only once. Material: blood. The receptor source for this set is a woman in her late teens or twenties with Graves' hyperthyroidism.

This clonotype has a count of ten or more. The genes are TRBV6-1 and TRBJ1-5; 7 nucleotides line up with TRBD1. Germline V lookup: CDR1 MNHNS, CDR2 SASEGT. J was trimmed by 7 bases and V by 6 bases; bases with no gene match: 6. The CDR3 has 13 amino acids. The DNA of the CDR3 is TGTGCCAGCAGAAGACAGGGTGGGCAGCCCCAGCATTTT. Its translation: CASRRQGGQPQHF.

This clonotype was counted once. The chain joins TRBV12-3 or TRBV12-4 to TRBJ1-5; D call uncertain. Trimming took 4 bases from V and 0 from J, leaving 16 bases between them. The CDR3 runs 17 residues. CDR3 sequence reads: CASSSSGQQNSNQPQHF. CDR3 coding DNA: TGTGCCAGCAGTTCAAGTGGGCAGCAGAATAGCAATCAGCCCCAGCATTTT.

This clonotype was seen only a few times. One junction end does not reproduce the germline sequence, and a read error may be involved. The V call is TRBV30, the J call TRBJ2-2; D is undetermined. Germline V gene data show CDR1 as GTSNPN and CDR2 as SVGIG (reference sequence). CDR3 length: 15 residues. The DNA for the CDR3 is TGTGCCTGGAGTTCCGTGGCCAAGAACATCGGGGAGCTGTTTTTT. Amino acid sequence: CAWSSVAKNIGELFF.

Many counts were recorded for this clonotype. J is TRBJ1-1 and V is TRBV10-1; D remains ambiguous. CDR3 length equals 13 residues. Germline lookup yields CDR1 WNHNN and CDR2 SYGVQD (reference sequence). The V and J ends lost 2 bases and 1 base respectively, with 5 bases between them. The CDR3 region is CASSEEQNTEAFF. CDR3 in DNA: TGCGCCAGCAGTGAGGAACAGAACACTGAAGCTTTCTTT.

In this sample, this clonotype turned up many times. CDR3 DNA: TGTGCCATCAGTGAGAGGCTTAACACCGGGGAGCTGTTTTTT. Its translation is CAISERLNTGELFF. The gene calls are TRBV10-3 and TRBJ2-2, with D uncertain. Germline CDR1 ENHRY, CDR2 SYGVKD. The V and J ends lost 2 bases and 2 bases respectively, with 6 bases between them. There are 14 residues in the CDR3.

The chain couples TRBV6-5 to TRBJ2-7, with 9 positions matching TRBD2. This CDR3 spans 13 amino acids. J lost 7 bases, V lost 3 bases, and 4 bases had no gene match. Germline V gene sequence: CDR1 MNHEY, CDR2 SVGAGI. The CDR3 sequence is CASSYAGGHEQYF. CDR3 bases: TGTGCCAGCAGTTATGCGGGGGGGCATGAGCAGTACTTC.

This clonotype was picked up many times. This sequence joins TRBV20-1 and TRBJ2-5, with D tentatively TRBD1 (6 bases). Trimming left V 5 bases short and J 3 bases short, with 13 bases between. This CDR3 region has 13 residues. Germline-derived CDR1 and CDR2 are DFQATT and SNEGSKA (reference sequence). The CDR3 coding sequence is TGCAGTGCTGATCAGGGGAAAGAAGAGACCCAGTACTTC. Its translation is CSADQGKEETQYF.

The chain uses TRBV20-1 and TRBJ2-7, with TRBD1 identical over 8 bases. Per germline, CDR1 DFQATT and CDR2 SNEGSKA (reference sequence). CDR3 length: 14 amino acids. Losses at the gene ends were 6 bases for V and 2 bases for J; bases not matched to a gene: 9. The CDR3 is CSATTGDSTYEQYF. The CDR3 DNA is TGCAGTGCCACGACAGGGGACTCCACCTACGAGCAGTACTTC.

The chain uses TRBV2 and TRBJ2-7; D might be TRBD1 (6 bases). Germline CDR1 and CDR2: SNHLY and FYNNEI. The CDR3 covers 12 residues. The V end was cut by 6 bases, the J end by 6 bases, with 12 bases between. DNA of the CDR3: TGTGCCAGCAGGGATACAGGGCCCGAGCAGTACTTC. As protein: CASRDTGPEQYF.

This clonotype was observed at least ten times. The V call is TRBV6-5, the J call TRBJ2-2, with D unresolved. CDR3 length equals 14 residues. Between the trimmed V and J ends, which lost 0 bases and 4 bases, there was a span of 6 bases. From germline, CDR1 is MNHEY and CDR2 SVGAGI. CDR3 DNA: TGTGCCAGCAGTTACTCCGGGCCCACCGGGGAGCTGTTTTTT. Protein sequence: CASSYSGPTGELFF.

Ten or more counts support this clonotype. The V gene is TRBV29-1, the J gene TRBJ1-1; D unresolved. CDR1 is SQVTM, CDR2 ANQGSEA, per germline. This CDR3 has 13 amino acids. The germline V and J ends were trimmed by 7 bases and 0 bases, with 12 bases remaining between them. CDR3 sequence: CSAEGQLNTEAFF. In DNA form, the CDR3 reads TGCAGCGCCGAGGGCCAGCTGAACACTGAAGCTTTCTTT.

There are many counts of this clonotype. The chain employs TRBV6-1 and TRBJ1-2, with D maybe TRBD1 (5 bases). V shed 2 bases and J shed 7 bases, with 14 bases lying between them. In germline, CDR1 is MNHNS, CDR2 SASEGT. This CDR3 comprises 14 residues. CDR3 in DNA: TGTGCCAGCAGTGAATCCCGCTCAGGGTCTGGCTACACCTTC. Translation: CASSESRSGSGYTF.

In this sample, this clonotype turned up many times. This chain links TRBV29-1 with TRBJ1-2, with D possibly matching TRBD1 (6 bases). The CDR3 runs to 12 residues. The ends were cut back, 7 bases at V and 6 bases at J, with 15 bases in the middle. The germline CDR1 and CDR2 sequences are SQVTM and ANQGSEA. The CDR3 DNA is TGCAGCGGGGTCGAGGGGGGAGATGGCTACACCTTC. This encodes CSGVEGGDGYTF.

Ten or more counts support this clonotype. This chain links TRBV5-1 with TRBJ2-7; 9 bases align to TRBD1. The germline gives CDR1 SGHRS, CDR2 YFSETQ. V lost 0 bases, J lost 3 bases, and 10 bases stayed unmatched. This CDR3 has 17 amino acids. The CDR3: CASSLAGTGYPVYEQYF. The CDR3, as DNA: TGCGCCAGCAGCTTGGCCGGGACAGGGTATCCGGTCTACGAGCAGTACTTC.

This clonotype was seen many times. The rearrangement joins TRBV25-1 to TRBJ1-3, with D unresolved. Germline V gene lookup returns CDR1 MGHDK and CDR2 SYGVNS. The V and J ends lost 8 bases and 0 bases respectively, with 8 bases between them. CDR3 length: 13 residues. The CDR3, as DNA: TGTGCCAGCCGGTTTACCTCTGGAAACACCATATATTTT. This gives the protein CASRFTSGNTIYF. Variable domain in full (rest from reference TRBV25-1 and TRBJ1-3): EADIYQTPRYLVIGTGKKITLECSQTMGHDKMYWYQQDPGMELHLIHYSYGVNSTEKGDLSSESTVSRIRTEHFPLTLESARPSHTSQYLCASRFTSGNTIYFGEGSWLTVV.

In the case of this clonotype: A clone one base away is much larger, so this may be a read error. The chain couples TRBV6-1 to TRBJ1-3, with TRBD1 as a possible D gene (6 bases). The CDR3 consists of 15 residues. Per the germline V gene, CDR1 is MNHNS and CDR2 is SASEGT. Between the trimmed V and J ends, which lost 8 bases and 8 bases, there was a span of 22 bases. DNA of the CDR3: TGTGCCAGCCTACCGCAACAGGGTGGGGTTTACACCATATATTTT. It yields the protein CASLPQQGGVYTIYF.

The J gene is TRBJ1-1, the V gene TRBV20-1; TRBD1 matches at 7 bases. This CDR3 contains 16 residues. Germline V gene lookup returns CDR1 DFQATT and CDR2 SNEGSKA (reference sequence). Unmatched junction bases numbered 11, after V lost 3 bases and J lost 1 base. The CDR3 reads CSARGPRGPGNTEAFF. The CDR3 DNA reads TGCAGTGCTAGGGGGCCAAGGGGGCCTGGGAACACTGAAGCTTTCTTT.

The rearrangement links TRBV5-1 to TRBJ1-2; the D gene is possibly TRBD1 (6 bases). The CDR3 has 13 amino acids. Germline CDR1 and CDR2: SGHRS and YFSETQ. V was cut by 4 bases and J by 7 bases, with 14 bases left in between. CDR3 coding DNA: TGCGCCAGCAGCGCGGCAGGGGACGGTGGCTACACCTTC. This encodes CASSAAGDGGYTF. Filled out from reference TRBV5-1 and TRBJ1-2, the complete variable domain reads KAGVTQTPRYLIKTRGQQVTLSCSPISGHRSVSWYQQTPGQGLQFLFEYFSETQRNKGNFPGRFSGRQFSNSRSEMNVSTLELGDSALYLCASSAAGDGGYTFGSGTRLTVV.

J is TRBJ2-5 and V is TRBV19, with a weak D call TRBD1 (5 bases). CDR3 length equals 12 residues. Germline V gene sequence: CDR1 LNHDA, CDR2 SQIVND (reference sequence). V was cut by 7 bases and J by 4 bases, with 10 bases left in between. The CDR3 DNA reads as TGTGCCAGTAAGGACACGAGAGAGACCCAGTACTTC. Its translation is CASKDTRETQYF. The full variable domain, completed using reference TRBV19 and TRBJ2-5, is DGGITQSPKYLFRKEGQNVTLSCEQNLNHDAMYWYRQDPGQGLRLIYYSQIVNDFQKGDIAEGYSVSREKKESFPLTVTSAQKNPTAFYLCASKDTRETQYFGPGTRLLVL.

This chain uses TRBV6-7 with TRBJ2-7; 7 positions agree with TRBD1. TRBV6-7 carries the ORF label, with uncertain function. Germline trimming cut 2 bases from V and 2 bases from J; bases unmatched to any gene: 3. There are 14 residues in the CDR3. The DNA for the CDR3 is TGTGCCAGCAGTTACGAGGGGGCTCCCTACGAGCAGTACTTC. This sequence encodes CASSYEGAPYEQYF.

This rearrangement joins TRBV18 to TRBJ2-2; TRBD1 is a possible D gene (5 bases). The CDR3 has 14 residues. From germline, CDR1 is KGHSH and CDR2 LQKENI. V was cut by 3 bases and J by 4 bases, with 9 bases left in between. CDR3 sequence: CASSPRVRTGELFF. CDR3 in DNA: TGTGCCAGCTCACCCAGGGTCCGCACCGGGGAGCTGTTTTTT.

This chain uses TRBV12-3 or TRBV12-4 with TRBJ2-7; 10 positions match TRBD1. Trimming took 2 bases from V and 5 from J; bases not matched to a gene: 6. CDR3 length equals 15 residues. The CDR3 loop reads CASSLTDRGAHEQYF. The DNA of the CDR3 is TGTGCCAGCAGTTTAACGGACAGGGGGGCCCACGAGCAGTACTTC.

This clonotype was counted at least ten times. CDR3 amino acids: CSVEQGAGETQYF. CDR3 DNA: TGCAGCGTTGAACAGGGGGCGGGGGAGACCCAGTACTTC. This chain connects TRBV29-1 to TRBJ2-5; 8 nucleotides agree with TRBD1. J lost 5 bases, V lost 2 bases, and 4 bases had no gene match. The germline gives CDR1 SQVTM, CDR2 ANQGSEA. The CDR3 length is 13 residues.

At least ten counts were recorded for this clonotype. The CDR3 here is CSARDRTAANTGELFF. CDR3 bases: TGCAGTGCTAGAGACCGGACAGCGGCGAACACCGGGGAGCTGTTTTTT. The V and J genes are TRBV20-1 and TRBJ2-2; weak D call: TRBD1 (6 bases). CDR1 and CDR2 from the germline V gene are DFQATT and SNEGSKA (reference sequence). The CDR3 is 16 residues long. The V gene lost 0 bases and the J gene lost 0 bases, with 11 bases spanning the gap.

The table lists this clonotype with many counts. The gene calls are TRBV6-1 and TRBJ1-2; 9 nucleotides line up with TRBD1. V gave up 2 bases and J gave up 7 bases; unmatched junction bases: 8. There are 15 residues in the CDR3. In germline, CDR1 is MNHNS, CDR2 SASEGT. CDR3 region: CASSESGTGNGGYTF. In nucleotides, the CDR3 is TGTGCCAGCAGTGAAAGTGGGACAGGGAACGGTGGCTACACCTTC.

Ten or more counts support this clonotype. This sequence may be a read error, since a much larger clone differs from it by one base. This sequence joins TRBV4-2 and TRBJ1-2; 7 bases agree with TRBD1. J gave up 4 bases and V 4 bases, and 3 bases lay outside the gene matches. Germline V gives CDR1 LGHNA, CDR2 YNFKEQ. The CDR3 has 13 amino acids. The CDR3: CASSPQGIYGYTF. The CDR3 coding sequence is TGTGCCAGCAGCCCACAGGGGATCTATGGCTACACCTTC.

This clonotype was found many times. This chain uses TRBV6-5 with TRBJ2-5, with TRBD1 as a possible D gene (6 bases). The CDR3 has 14 amino acids. V was clipped by 7 bases and J by 2 bases, with 14 bases between them. Germline lookup yields CDR1 MNHEY and CDR2 SVGAGI. The CDR3 DNA follows: TGTGCCAGCACGTTCCAGGGGTCACAAGAGACCCAGTACTTC. It encodes CASTFQGSQETQYF.

This clonotype was detected many times. V usage is TRBV7-9 and J usage is TRBJ2-7, with D maybe TRBD1 (5 bases). Trimming took 7 bases from V and 6 from J, leaving 13 bases between them. The germline V gene has CDR1 SEHNR and CDR2 FQNEAQ (reference sequence). The length of the CDR3 is 12 residues. The CDR3 loop reads CASTKGRGEQYF. The CDR3, as DNA: TGTGCCAGCACGAAGGGGCGAGGCGAGCAGTACTTC. Based on the CDR3 plus reference TRBV7-9 and TRBJ2-7, the full variable domain is DTGVSQNPRHKITKRGQNVTFRCDPISEHNRLYWYRQTLGQGPEFLTYFQNEAQLEKSRLLSDRFSAERPKGSFSTLEIQRTEQGDSAMYLCASTKGRGEQYFGPGTRLTVT.